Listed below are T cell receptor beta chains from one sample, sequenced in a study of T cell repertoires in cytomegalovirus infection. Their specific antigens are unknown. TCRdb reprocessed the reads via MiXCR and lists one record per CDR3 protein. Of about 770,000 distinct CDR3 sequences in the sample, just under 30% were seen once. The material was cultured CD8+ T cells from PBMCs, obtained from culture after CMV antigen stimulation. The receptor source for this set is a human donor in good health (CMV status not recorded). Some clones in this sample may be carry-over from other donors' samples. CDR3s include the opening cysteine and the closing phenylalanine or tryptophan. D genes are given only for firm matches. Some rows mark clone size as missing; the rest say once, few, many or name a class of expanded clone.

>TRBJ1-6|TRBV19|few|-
TGTGCCAGTAGTCCCCGGAGGCAACTTAATTCACCCCTCCACTTT
CASSPRRQLNSPLHF
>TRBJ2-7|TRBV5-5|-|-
TGTGCCAGCAGCTTGGCAGCGGAAACCTACGAGCAGTACTTC
CASSLAAETYEQYF
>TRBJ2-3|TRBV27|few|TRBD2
TGTGCCAGCCGTCTCGGCGGGGGGGCCCCAGATACGCAGTATTTT
CASRLGGGAPDTQYF
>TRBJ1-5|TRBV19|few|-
TGTGCCAGTAGTCCGGCTCCAGGGTTCTGGAGCAATCAGCCCCAGCATTTT
CASSPAPGFWSNQPQHF
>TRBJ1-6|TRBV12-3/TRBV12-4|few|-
TGTGCCAGCACCTTTGGCCGGGCCAAAAATTCACCCCTCCACTTT
CASTFGRAKNSPLHF
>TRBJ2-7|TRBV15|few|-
TGTGCCACCAGCAGAGACCGGGGCCAACGTCACGAGCAGTACTTC
CATSRDRGQRHEQYF
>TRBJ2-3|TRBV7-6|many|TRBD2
TGTGCCAGCAGCTCGACTAGCGGGGGTGGCACAGATACGCAGTATTTT
CASSSTSGGGTDTQYF
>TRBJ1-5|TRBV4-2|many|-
TGTGCCAGCAGCCAAGAAGGGAATAGCAATCAGCCCCAGCATTTT
CASSQEGNSNQPQHF
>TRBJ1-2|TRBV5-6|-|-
TGTGCCAGCAGCTTGGTGGCGAATTCCTATGGCTACACCTTC
CASSLVANSYGYTF
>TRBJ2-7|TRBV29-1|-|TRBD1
TGCAGCGTTTGTATTGACCGAGCAGGGGGCGAGCAGTACTTC
CSVCIDRAGGEQYF
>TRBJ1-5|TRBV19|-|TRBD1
TGTGCCAGTCGGGAGACGGGACAGGACTATCAGCCCCAGCATTTT
CASRETGQDYQPQHF
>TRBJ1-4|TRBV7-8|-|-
TGTGCCAGCAGCTTAGTGGGGGATGAAAAACTGTTTTTT
CASSLVGDEKLFF
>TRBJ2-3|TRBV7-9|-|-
TGTGCCAGCAGCTCTAAGGGAGGCACAGATACGCAGTATTTT
CASSSKGGTDTQYF
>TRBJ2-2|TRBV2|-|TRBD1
TGTGCCAGCAGGTCACAGGGGGCCCGTAACACCGGGGAGCTGTTTTTT
CASRSQGARNTGELFF
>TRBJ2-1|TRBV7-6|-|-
TGTGCCAACAGCTTAGTTCCTAGAGGCCTCTACAATGAGCAGTTCTTC
CANSLVPRGLYNEQFF
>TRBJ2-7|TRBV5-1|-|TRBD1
TGCGCCAGCAGCCTTTATTGGGACAGTAGCTCCTACGAGCAGTACTTC
CASSLYWDSSSYEQYF
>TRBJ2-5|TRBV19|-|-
TGTGCCAGTAGTATTGACCAAGAGACCCAGTACTTC
CASSIDQETQYF
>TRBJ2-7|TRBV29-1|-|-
TGCAGCGTTGGATGGGTATCCTACGAGCAGTACTTC
CSVGWVSYEQYF
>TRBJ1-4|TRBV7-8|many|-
TGTGCCAGCAGCTCCCTGATCCAGGGTCTTTCGACTAATGAAAAACTGTTTTTT
CASSSLIQGLSTNEKLFF
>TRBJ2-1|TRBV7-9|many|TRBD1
TGTGCCAGCAGCTTTCGGGACAGCTACAATGAGCAGTTCTTC
CASSFRDSYNEQFF
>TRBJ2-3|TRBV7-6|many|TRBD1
TGTGCCAGCAGCTTAGATCGGGCAGGGGGACCAGATACGCAGTATTTT
CASSLDRAGGPDTQYF
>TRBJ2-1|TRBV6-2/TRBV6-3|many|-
TGTGCCAGCAGTTACCTGGGTTCCTACAATGAGCAGTTCTTC
CASSYLGSYNEQFF
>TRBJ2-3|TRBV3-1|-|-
TGTGCCAGCAAGAGAGCCCTCACAGATACGCAGTATTTT
CASKRALTDTQYF
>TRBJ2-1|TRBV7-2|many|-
TGTGCCAGCAGCTTAGATATCGGCTGGAGCTCCTACAATGAGCAGTTCTTC
CASSLDIGWSSYNEQFF
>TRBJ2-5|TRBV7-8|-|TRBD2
TGTGCCAGCAGCTTAGCGCGGGTCGGGGGGGCCAAGTACACCAAGTACCAAGAGACCCAGTACTTC
CASSLARVGGAKYTKYQETQYF
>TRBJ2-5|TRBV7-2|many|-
TGTGCCAGCACCGTGACGCCGACGGAGACCCAGTACTTC
CASTVTPTETQYF
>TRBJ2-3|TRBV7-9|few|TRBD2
TGTGCCAGCAGCTATCTAGCGGGGCTCACAGATACGCAGTATTTT
CASSYLAGLTDTQYF
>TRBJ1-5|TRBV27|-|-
TGTGCCAGCAAAGCTGGGGGCACCAATCAGCCCCAGCATTTT
CASKAGGTNQPQHF
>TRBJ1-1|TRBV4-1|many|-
TGCGCCAGCAGCCAAGATCCCCTAGGGATGAACACTGAAGCTTTCTTT
CASSQDPLGMNTEAFF
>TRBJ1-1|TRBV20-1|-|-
TGCAGTGCGGACGAGCTAGGGACAGAAGCTTTCTTT
CSADELGTEAFF
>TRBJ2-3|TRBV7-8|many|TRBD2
TGTGCCAGCAGCACACGTATTCTAGCGGGGAAATACCTCACAGATACGCAGTATTTT
CASSTRILAGKYLTDTQYF
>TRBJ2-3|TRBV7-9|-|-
TGTGCCAGCAGCTACGTCTTCTTTCTGGATACGCAGTATTTT
CASSYVFFLDTQYF
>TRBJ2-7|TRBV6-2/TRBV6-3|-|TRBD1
TGTGCCACTACAGGGGAGAGCTCCTACGAGCAGTACTTC
CATTGESSYEQYF
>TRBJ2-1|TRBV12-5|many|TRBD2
TGTGCTAGTGGTTTTGGTAGCGGGGGGATCACCTACAATGAGCAGTTCTTC
CASGFGSGGITYNEQFF
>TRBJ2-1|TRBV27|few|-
TGTGCCAGCAGTCCCCGGGGGCCGAGCTCCTACAATGAGCAGTTCTTC
CASSPRGPSSYNEQFF
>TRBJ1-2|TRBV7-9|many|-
TGTGCCAGCAGCCCAGAACGGTTTCGAGGCTACACCTTC
CASSPERFRGYTF
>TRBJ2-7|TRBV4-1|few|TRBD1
TGCGCCAGCAGCCAGAGGACAGGTCCCGGGGAGCAGTACTTC
CASSQRTGPGEQYF
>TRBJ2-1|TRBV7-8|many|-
TGTGCCAGCATCGGGGCCGTGACGAACTACAATGAGCAGTTCTTC
CASIGAVTNYNEQFF
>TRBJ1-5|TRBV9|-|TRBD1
TGTGCCAGCAGCTTCCGGGACAGGGGCAATCAGCCCCAGCATTTT
CASSFRDRGNQPQHF
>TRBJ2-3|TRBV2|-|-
TGTGCCAGCCCCTTGATGAACACAGATACGCAGTATTTT
CASPLMNTDTQYF
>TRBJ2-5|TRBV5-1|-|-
TGCGCCAGCAGCTTATCAGGGTCATTCCAAGAGACCCAGTACTTC
CASSLSGSFQETQYF
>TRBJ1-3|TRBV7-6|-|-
TGTGCTAGCAGCTTAGGAGTCGCAGGGCCTGGAAACACCATATATTTT
CASSLGVAGPGNTIYF
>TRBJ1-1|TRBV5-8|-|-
TGTGCCAGCAGCTTGGCGGGGGATAAGGACACTGAAGCTTTCTTT
CASSLAGDKDTEAFF
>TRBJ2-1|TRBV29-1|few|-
TGCAGCGTTGAAATGATCGCGAAGGGGAATGAGCAGTTCTTC
CSVEMIAKGNEQFF
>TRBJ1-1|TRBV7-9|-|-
TGTGCCAGCAGCTCCAGGGGCCGGAAGGATGAAGCTTTCTTT
CASSSRGRKDEAFF
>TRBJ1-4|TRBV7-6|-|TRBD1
TGTGCCAGCAGCGCGACAGGGGGAAATGAAAAACTGTTTTTT
CASSATGGNEKLFF
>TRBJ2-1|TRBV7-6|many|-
TGTGCCAGCAGCTTAGGAGCGGTCGCCTACAATGAGCAGTTCTTC
CASSLGAVAYNEQFF
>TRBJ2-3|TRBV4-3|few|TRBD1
TGCGCCAGCAGCCATTCAATACAGGGGGTCACAGATACGCAGTATTTT
CASSHSIQGVTDTQYF